This is a list of T cell receptor beta chains from one sample in a study of shared clonotypes between healthy human individuals. Only in-frame clones appear in the TCRdb table, and some are missing; sequencing was by immunoSEQ multiplex PCR. Of a few million clones listed, 85% to 95% are singletons. The sequencing input was naive CD4+ T cells from PBMCs. These receptors were taken from a man between 18 and 29 years old in good health. Some clones in this sample may be carry-over from other donors' samples. CDR3s include the opening cysteine and the closing phenylalanine or tryptophan. D genes are given only for firm matches. The listing skips clone size in some rows; elsewhere it reads once, few, many or a size class.

J | D | size | V | CDR3 | DNA
TRBJ2-3 | TRBD2 | . | TRBV30 | CAWRIAGGPDTQYF | TGTGCCTGGAGAATAGCGGGAGGCCCAGATACGCAGTATTTT
TRBJ2-7 | . | . | TRBV7-3 | CASSLRDSPWSSYEQYF | TGTGCCAGCAGCTTACGGGACTCTCCATGGAGCTCCTACGAGCAGTACTTC
TRBJ2-1 | TRBD2 | . | TRBV28 | CASNSGSSGSSSYNEQFF | TGTGCCAGCAATTCAGGATCTAGCGGGAGCAGCTCCTACAATGAGCAGTTCTTC
TRBJ2-7 | TRBD1 | . | TRBV5-1 | CASSRGTGGDEQYF | TGCGCCAGCAGCCGAGGGACAGGGGGCGACGAGCAGTACTTC
TRBJ2-2 | TRBD1 | . | TRBV5-1 | CASSLGSLQGAVTGELFF | TGCGCCAGCAGCTTGGGCTCTTTACAGGGGGCCGTCACCGGGGAGCTGTTTTTT
TRBJ2-3 | TRBD2 | once | TRBV29-1 | CSVTSGTDTQYF | TGCAGCGTGACTAGCGGCACAGATACGCAGTATTTT
TRBJ1-2 | TRBD1 | . | TRBV5-1 | CASSRDRVRGYTF | TGCGCCAGCAGCAGGGACAGGGTGAGAGGCTACACCTTC
TRBJ1-3 | TRBD1 | many | TRBV28 | CASSSWDRVGDTIYF | TGTGCCAGCAGTTCGTGGGACAGGGTAGGAGACACCATATATTTT
TRBJ1-4 | . | . | TRBV7-9 | CASSRSPSSGDEKLFF | TGTGCCAGCAGCCGAAGCCCAAGTTCCGGAGACGAAAAACTGTTTTTT
TRBJ2-3 | . | . | TRBV5-1 | CASSLSIQPDYTDTQYF | TGCGCCAGCAGCTTGTCTATCCAGCCCGACTACACAGATACGCAGTATTTT
TRBJ2-7 | TRBD1 | . | TRBV29-1 | CSVEGTGLDEQYF | TGCAGCGTTGAAGGGACAGGGCTCGACGAGCAGTACTTC
TRBJ1-4 | . | . | TRBV27 | CASRRGGVTNEKLFF | TGTGCCAGCAGGCGTGGGGGGGTGACTAATGAAAAACTGTTTTTT
TRBJ2-5 | TRBD2 | . | TRBV29-1 | CSSRGGPGETQYF | TGCAGCTCTCGGGGGGGGCCGGGTGAGACCCAGTACTTC
TRBJ1-1 | . | once | TRBV5-1 | CASSSQGQVNTEAFF | TGCGCCAGCAGCTCTCAGGGCCAAGTCAACACTGAAGCTTTCTTT
TRBJ2-7 | . | . | TRBV28 | CASSPLWRDPTYEQYF | TGTGCCAGCAGCCCTCTCTGGCGGGACCCAACCTACGAGCAGTACTTC
TRBJ2-5 | . | . | TRBV18 | CASSRNRETQYF | TGCGCCAGCTCACGAAACAGGGAGACCCAGTACTTC
TRBJ1-5 | . | . | TRBV6-1 | CASGFGPSNQPQHF | TGTGCCAGCGGCTTCGGTCCCAGCAATCAGCCCCAGCATTTT
TRBJ2-1 | TRBD1 | . | TRBV6-1 | CASSAPDRALNEQFF | TGTGCCAGCAGCGCCCCCGACAGGGCTCTAAATGAGCAGTTCTTC
TRBJ2-2 | . | . | TRBV27 | CASGWVRVAGTGELFF | TGTGCCAGCGGTTGGGTTCGAGTTGCGGGCACCGGGGAGCTGTTTTTT
TRBJ2-2 | . | . | TRBV2 | CASSATTVNTGELFF | TGTGCCAGCAGTGCGACGACAGTGAACACCGGGGAGCTGTTTTTT
TRBJ1-4 | TRBD1 | . | TRBV6-1 | CASSANRGVGEKLFF | TGTGCCAGCAGTGCAAACAGGGGGGTGGGTGAAAAACTGTTTTTT
TRBJ2-7 | . | . | TRBV2 | CASTEGLLAYEQYF | TGTGCCAGCACCGAGGGACTCCTGGCCTACGAGCAGTACTTC
TRBJ2-7 | . | . | TRBV7-9 | CASSLDGIGVQYF | TGTGCCAGCAGCTTAGATGGGATCGGAGTGCAGTACTTC
TRBJ2-3 | TRBD2 | . | TRBV11-3 | CASSLAGGGTDTQYF | TGTGCCAGCAGCTTGGCGGGAGGGGGCACAGATACGCAGTATTTT
TRBJ2-3 | TRBD2 | . | TRBV19 | CASSIYGGLAGTDTQYF | TGTGCCAGTAGTATATATGGAGGACTAGCGGGGACCGATACGCAGTATTTT
TRBJ2-1 | TRBD1 | . | TRBV9 | CASSVTGGSGDNEQFF | TGTGCCAGCAGCGTCACAGGGGGCTCCGGGGACAATGAGCAGTTCTTC
TRBJ2-5 | TRBD2 | . | TRBV28 | CASSPGTSRSGTQYF | TGTGCCAGCAGTCCTGGGACTAGCAGGAGTGGGACCCAGTACTTC
TRBJ1-2 | TRBD1 | . | TRBV10-3 | CATAGTGGAWNGYTF | TGTGCCACCGCGGGAACAGGGGGCGCATGGAATGGCTACACCTTC
TRBJ2-1 | . | . | TRBV6-1 | CASSELVRSNEQFF | TGTGCCAGCAGTGAGCTAGTAAGGTCCAATGAGCAGTTCTTC
TRBJ2-1 | TRBD1 | . | TRBV6-4 | CASSRQGSSYNEQFF | TGTGCCAGCAGTCGACAGGGCAGCTCCTACAATGAGCAGTTCTTC
TRBJ1-1 | . | few | TRBV29-1 | CSVVWGMNTEAFF | TGCAGCGTTGTGTGGGGGATGAACACTGAAGCTTTCTTT
TRBJ2-1 | TRBD2 | once | TRBV14 | CASSRRTSGDYNEQFF | TGTGCCAGCAGCCGGCGGACTAGCGGAGACTACAATGAGCAGTTCTTC
TRBJ1-2 | . | . | TRBV6-1 | CASSEYGRVSGYTF | TGTGCCAGCAGTGAATATGGCAGGGTCTCGGGCTACACCTTC
TRBJ1-3 | . | . | TRBV28 | CASSRGGSSGNTIYF | TGTGCCAGCAGCCGAGGGGGGAGCTCTGGAAACACCATATATTTT
TRBJ2-1 | . | . | TRBV28 | CASSSGTPRGEQFF | TGTGCCAGCAGCTCCGGGACTCCCCGGGGAGAGCAGTTCTTC
TRBJ2-7 | TRBD1 | . | TRBV6-5 | CASRAGQGWYF | TGTGCCAGCAGAGCCGGACAGGGGTGGTACTTC
TRBJ1-5 | . | . | TRBV28 | CASRGPDGSNQPQHF | TGTGCCAGCAGAGGTCCAGACGGGAGCAATCAGCCCCAGCATTTT
TRBJ2-1 | TRBD2 | . | TRBV4-1 | CASSQPTSGSRDEQFF | TGCGCCAGCAGCCAACCGACTAGCGGGAGTAGGGATGAGCAGTTCTTC
TRBJ2-3 | . | . | TRBV18 | CASSPREGSTDTQYF | TGTGCCAGCTCACCTAGGGAAGGGAGCACAGATACGCAGTATTTT
TRBJ1-4 | TRBD1 | . | TRBV5-6 | CASSRPGGTNEKLFF | TGTGCCAGCAGCCGCCCAGGGGGGACTAATGAAAAACTGTTTTTT
TRBJ2-3 | TRBD2 | . | TRBV25-1 | CATTSGTSGYTQYF | TGTGCCACCACCTCCGGGACTAGCGGCTATACGCAGTATTTT
TRBJ2-2 | . | once | TRBV7-7 | CASSLDGQLTGELFF | TGTGCCAGCAGCTTGGACGGACAGTTAACCGGGGAGCTGTTTTTT
TRBJ2-4 | . | . | TRBV2 | CASSETGLAKNIQYF | TGTGCCAGCAGTGAAACCGGTTTAGCCAAAAACATTCAGTACTTC
TRBJ1-3 | . | once | TRBV10-3 | CAISRQDGNTIYF | TGTGCCATCAGTCGACAGGACGGAAACACCATATATTTT
TRBJ1-3 | TRBD1 | . | TRBV7-2 | CASSWEGATGNTIYF | TGTGCCAGCAGCTGGGAGGGGGCGACTGGAAACACCATATATTTT
TRBJ2-7 | . | . | TRBV28 | CASTRGTFREQYF | TGTGCCAGTACCAGGGGTACCTTTAGGGAGCAGTACTTC
TRBJ1-2 | . | . | TRBV9 | CASSGPTGFLYGYTF | TGTGCCAGCAGCGGACCCACAGGGTTCTTATATGGCTACACCTTC
TRBJ2-7 | . | . | TRBV4-1 | CASSQDDYEGRSSYEQYF | TGCGCCAGCAGCCAGGATGACTACGAGGGGAGAAGCTCCTACGAGCAGTACTTC
TRBJ2-1 | TRBD2 | . | TRBV6-1 | CASSVVLAEYNEQFF | TGTGCCAGCAGTGTGGTACTAGCGGAATACAATGAGCAGTTCTTC
TRBJ1-2 | TRBD1 | . | TRBV5-6 | CASSLEDRAYGYTF | TGTGCCAGCAGCTTGGAAGACAGGGCCTATGGCTACACCTTC
TRBJ2-5 | . | . | TRBV6-5 | CASSYSYPLAETQYF | TGTGCCAGCAGTTACTCGTATCCGTTGGCAGAGACCCAGTACTTC
TRBJ2-1 | TRBD1 | once | TRBV19 | CASSIRSGQGNEQFF | TGTGCCAGTAGTATCCGGTCTGGACAGGGGAATGAGCAGTTCTTC
TRBJ2-7 | . | . | TRBV30 | CAWSLDGYEQYF | TGTGCCTGGAGTCTTGACGGCTACGAGCAGTACTTC
TRBJ2-1 | . | . | TRBV5-8 | CASSPGPGAYNEQFF | TGTGCCAGCAGTCCAGGCCCCGGCGCCTACAATGAGCAGTTCTTC
TRBJ1-2 | . | . | TRBV6-5 | CASRDRASDGYTF | TGTGCCAGCAGGGATAGGGCTTCCGACGGCTACACCTTC
TRBJ2-3 | . | . | TRBV15 | CATSRGGSYTDTQYF | TGTGCCACCAGCAGGGGAGGCTCTTACACAGATACGCAGTATTTT
TRBJ1-2 | TRBD1 | . | TRBV6-5 | CASSPLDRVAYGYTF | TGTGCCAGCAGCCCACTAGACAGGGTTGCCTATGGCTACACCTTC
TRBJ1-1 | . | . | TRBV6-4 | CATLGNTEAFF | TGTGCCACCCTGGGGAACACTGAAGCTTTCTTT
TRBJ2-3 | . | . | TRBV18 | CASSPRGTDTQYF | TGTGCCAGCTCACCAAGAGGCACAGATACGCAGTATTTT
TRBJ1-1 | . | . | TRBV19 | CASSSPGPRSTEAFF | TGTGCCAGTAGTTCCCCCGGTCCCCGAAGCACTGAAGCTTTCTTT